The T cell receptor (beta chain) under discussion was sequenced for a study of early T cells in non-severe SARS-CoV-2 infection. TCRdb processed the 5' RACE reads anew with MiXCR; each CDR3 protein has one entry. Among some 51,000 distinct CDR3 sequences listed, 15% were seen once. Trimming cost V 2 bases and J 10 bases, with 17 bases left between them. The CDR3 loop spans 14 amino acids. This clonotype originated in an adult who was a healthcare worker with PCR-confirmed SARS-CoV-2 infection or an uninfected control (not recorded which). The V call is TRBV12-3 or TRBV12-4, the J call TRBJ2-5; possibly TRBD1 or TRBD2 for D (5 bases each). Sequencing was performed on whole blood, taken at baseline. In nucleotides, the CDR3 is TGTGCCAGCAGTTTACCGGGACCCAGAGGAGTCCAGTACTTC. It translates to CASSLPGPRGVQYF.